Listed here are 28 T cell receptor beta chains from one sample, sequenced in a study of shared clonotypes between healthy human individuals. Profiling relied on immunoSEQ multiplex PCR, and the TCRdb table lists in-frame clones only, not all of them. The profile shows 950,000 to 1,100,000 clones, about 75% of them singletons. Material: memory CD4+ T cells sorted from blood. Noted subset: CD45RA-negative fraction. These receptors came from a man between 18 and 29 years old in good health.

The V and J genes are TRBV2 and TRBJ1-5; no reliable D call. The CDR3 has 11 residues. V was trimmed by 3 bases and J by 12 bases, leaving 9 bases between them. The V gene's germline CDR1 is SNHLY and CDR2 FYNNEI. The CDR3 DNA is TGTGCCAGCAGTGATAAAACCTACCAGCATTTT. Its translation: CASSDKTYQHF.

V usage is TRBV7-9 and J usage is TRBJ1-5; D perhaps matches TRBD1 (5 bases). Germline loops: CDR1 SEHNR, CDR2 FQNEAQ (reference sequence). V was pared by 3 bases and J by 4 bases, with 7 bases between. CDR3 length: 13 amino acids. CDR3 DNA: TGTGCCAGCAGCTTCGGGGGTAATCAGCCCCAGCATTTT. Amino acids: CASSFGGNQPQHF.

The gene calls are TRBV28 and TRBJ1-5; no reliable D call. V was cut by 2 bases and J by 2 bases, with 16 bases left in between. Germline-derived CDR1 and CDR2 are MDHEN and SYDVKM. This CDR3 contains 17 residues. CDR3 sequence reads: CASSLGPAEVGNQPQHF. The CDR3 DNA follows: TGTGCCAGCAGTTTAGGACCGGCGGAGGTAGGCAATCAGCCCCAGCATTTT.

This clone was picked up a small number of times. This chain uses TRBV15 with TRBJ1-5; D unclear. In germline, CDR1 is LNHNV, CDR2 YYDKDF (reference sequence). V was trimmed by 4 bases and J by 3 bases, leaving 10 bases between them. The CDR3 has 14 amino acids. As DNA, the CDR3 is TGTGCCACCAGCAAAGACCAGCTCAATCAGCCCCAGCATTTT. It is translated as CATSKDQLNQPQHF.

J is TRBJ1-6 and V is TRBV6-1, with 8 bases identical to TRBD1. CDR1 MNHNS and CDR2 SASEGT come from the germline V gene. This CDR3 comprises 18 residues. Germline trimming cut 3 bases from V and 0 bases from J; bases unmatched to any gene: 7. The CDR3 here is CASSDFYRGSSYNSPLHF. CDR3 sequence (DNA): TGTGCCAGCAGTGATTTTTACAGGGGGAGCTCCTATAATTCACCCCTCCACTTT.

This clone was found a few times. The chain links TRBV30 to TRBJ1-5; the match to TRBD1 covers 7 bases. The CDR3 has 14 amino acids. The V segment lost 1 base and the J segment 4 bases; nucleotides outside the gene matches: 4. The germline CDR1 and CDR2 sequences are GTSNPN and SVGIG (reference sequence). In DNA form, the CDR3 reads TGTGCCTGGAGTGCGACAGGGATTAATCAGCCCCAGCATTTT. Translating it yields CAWSATGINQPQHF.

The chain couples TRBV6-6 to TRBJ2-3; 9 bases align to TRBD1. Unmatched junction bases numbered 3, after V lost 2 bases and J lost 6 bases. The length of the CDR3 is 14 residues. Per the germline V gene, CDR1 is MNHNY and CDR2 is SVGAGI (reference sequence). CDR3 protein: CASSYGTGKDTQYF. CDR3 in DNA: TGTGCCAGCAGTTACGGGACAGGGAAGGATACGCAGTATTTT.

The chain links TRBV10-1 to TRBJ1-2; perhaps TRBD1 as D (5 bases). This CDR3 is built from 13 residues. V lost 4 bases, J lost 8 bases, and 14 bases lay in between. The germline V gene encodes CDR1 WNHNN and CDR2 SYGVQD (reference sequence). The chain's CDR3 is CASSGTGLEGYTF. CDR3 in DNA: TGCGCCAGCAGTGGGACGGGGCTGGAGGGCTACACCTTC.

The rearrangement uses TRBV2 and TRBJ2-2; 7 bases fit TRBD1. The CDR3 spans 15 residues. Germline trimming cut 6 bases from V and 0 bases from J; bases unmatched to any gene: 4. Germline V gene lookup returns CDR1 SNHLY and CDR2 FYNNEI. CDR3 DNA sequence: TGTGCCAGCAGACCGGGACAGTCGAACACCGGGGAGCTGTTTTTT. Protein product: CASRPGQSNTGELFF. The variable domain in full, with the rest retrieved from reference TRBV2 and TRBJ2-2, is EPEVTQTPSHQVTQMGQEVILRCVPISNHLYFYWYRQILGQKVEFLVSFYNNEISEKSEIFDDQFSVERPDGSNFTLKIRSTKLEDSAMYFCASRPGQSNTGELFFGEGSRLTVL.

The chain couples TRBV4-1 to TRBJ1-6; 7 bases match TRBD1. V was clipped by 2 bases and J by 0 bases; unmatched bases: 4. CDR1 is MGHRA, CDR2 YSYEKL, per germline. The CDR3 covers 17 residues. The CDR3 loop reads CASSQQDRASYNSPLHF. CDR3 DNA sequence: TGCGCCAGCAGCCAACAAGACAGGGCCTCCTATAATTCACCCCTCCACTTT.

This clone occurred a few times. V usage is TRBV28 and J usage is TRBJ1-4, with D unresolved. Trimming pared 1 base from V and 8 bases from J, leaving 8 bases between. The germline gives CDR1 MDHEN, CDR2 SYDVKM. This CDR3 region has 13 residues. The CDR3 DNA reads TGTGCCAGCAGTTTATTGGGTGGGGAAAAACTGTTTTTT. Its translation: CASSLLGGEKLFF.

The chain has TRBV21-1 and TRBJ1-2. TRBV21-1 is marked as a pseudogene. The CDR3 covers 12 residues. Written as DNA, the CDR3 is TGTGCCAGCAATACAGGAGGGGAGAACTACACCTTC. Translating gives CASNTGGENYTF.

A few counts support this clone. The V and J genes are TRBV5-1 and TRBJ2-7, with D possibly TRBD1 on 6 matching bases. From germline, CDR1 is SGHRS and CDR2 YFSETQ. The V gene lost 1 base and the J gene lost 1 base, with 12 bases spanning the gap. The CDR3 is 15 residues long. The CDR3 is CASSLTNRASYEQYF. The CDR3 DNA sequence: TGCGCCAGCAGCTTGACTAACAGGGCTTCCTACGAGCAGTACTTC.

CDR3 residues: CASSISAGTGEQFF. CDR3 nucleotides: TGTGCCAGTAGTATATCGGCGGGCACGGGTGAGCAGTTCTTC. The genes are TRBV19 and TRBJ2-1; D possibly corresponds to TRBD2 (5 bases). CDR3 length: 14 residues. Trimming took 2 bases from V and 9 from J, leaving 14 bases between them. Germline V gives CDR1 LNHDA, CDR2 SQIVND (reference sequence).

The chain carries TRBV12-5 and TRBJ2-1; 12 positions match TRBD2. V lost 6 bases, J lost 3 bases, and 6 bases stayed unmatched. CDR1 LGHNT and CDR2 FRNRAP come from the germline V gene. The CDR3 is made up of 16 amino acids. CDR3 nucleotides: TGTGCTAGTGGAACGAGACTAGCGGGGGACTACAATGAGCAGTTCTTC. This translates into CASGTRLAGDYNEQFF.

This clone was seen just once. The chain recombines TRBV5-1 with TRBJ1-6; 8 positions agree with TRBD1. Germline assignment: CDR1 SGHRS and CDR2 YFSETQ. Unmatched junction bases numbered 7, after V lost 4 bases and J lost 7 bases. The CDR3 totals 15 residues. This chain's CDR3 is CASSDGQGGNSPLHF. The CDR3, as DNA: TGCGCCAGCAGCGACGGACAGGGAGGGAATTCACCCCTCCACTTT.

This clone was counted ten times or more. The rearrangement links TRBV5-1 to TRBJ2-5; either TRBD1 or TRBD2 may fit D (5 bases each). This CDR3 contains 15 residues. V was cut by 4 bases and J by 4 bases, with 17 bases left in between. CDR1 SGHRS and CDR2 YFSETQ come from the germline V gene. The CDR3 DNA reads as TGCGCCAGCAGCCCCGGGGCAGGGCAGAGAGAGACCCAGTACTTC. Translating it yields CASSPGAGQRETQYF.

This clone showed up just a few times. The identical CDR3 is also encoded by other nucleotide sequences in the sample. This chain connects TRBV5-1 to TRBJ2-1, with D maybe TRBD1 (7 bases). Germline CDR1 SGHRS, CDR2 YFSETQ. The V end lost 1 base, the J end lost 0 bases, and 8 bases lay between the germline ends. The CDR3 is made up of 15 amino acids. The CDR3 nucleotides are TGCGCCAGCAGCTTGCAGGGGGGCTCCTACAATGAGCAGTTCTTC. Residues: CASSLQGGSYNEQFF.

The chain is built from TRBV28 and TRBJ1-5; no firm D call. Trimming left V 6 bases short and J 0 bases short, with 15 bases between. Germline CDR1 and CDR2: MDHEN and SYDVKM. The CDR3 is made up of 16 amino acids. CDR3: CASSLVDSISNQPQHF. The CDR3 DNA reads TGTGCCAGCAGCCTGGTCGACTCGATTAGCAATCAGCCCCAGCATTTT.

The rearrangement links TRBV5-1 to TRBJ1-1; D not resolved. The CDR3 runs 13 residues. Germline values: CDR1 SGHRS, CDR2 YFSETQ. V was cut by 0 bases and J by 3 bases, with 6 bases left in between. CDR3 in DNA: TGCGCCAGCAGCTTGGCGCGGTACACTGAAGCTTTCTTT. This codes for CASSLARYTEAFF.

The rearrangement links TRBV4-1 to TRBJ2-2; D perhaps matches TRBD2 (5 bases). V lost 4 bases and J 3 bases, leaving 21 bases between the germline ends. This CDR3 has 18 amino acids. CDR1 and CDR2 from the germline V gene are MGHRA and YSYEKL. CDR3 amino acids: CASSLEIGVGPDTGELFF. The DNA of the CDR3 is TGCGCCAGCAGCCTAGAAATCGGGGTAGGGCCCGACACCGGGGAGCTGTTTTTT.

This clone occurred once. At the DNA level, this CDR3 is encoded by other sequences in the same sample as well. The chain is built from TRBV5-4 and TRBJ1-3, with 7 positions matching TRBD1. The CDR3 extends over 16 amino acids. Trimming cost V 4 bases and J 0 bases; bases outside gene matches: 7. The V gene's germline CDR1 is SGHNT and CDR2 YYREEE (reference sequence). In DNA, the CDR3 is TGTGCCAGCAGCCTACGGACAGGTGGCTCTGGAAACACCATATATTTT. Translated, it gives CASSLRTGGSGNTIYF. The full variable domain, in which reference TRBV5-4 and TRBJ1-3 provide the parts outside the CDR3, is ETGVTQSPTHLIKTRGQQVTLRCSSQSGHNTVSWYQQALGQGPQFIFQYYREEENGRGNFPPRFSGLQFPNYSSELNVNALELDDSALYLCASSLRTGGSGNTIYFGEGSWLTVV.

This clone was seen a single time. The rearrangement links TRBV18 to TRBJ1-6; no reliable D call. The CDR3 is 15 amino acids. V was pared by 2 bases and J by 9 bases, with 14 bases between. Germline V gene data show CDR1 as KGHSH and CDR2 as LQKENI. In DNA, the CDR3 is TGTGCCAGCTCACCAAGGCAGGACGCGGTTTCACCCCTCCACTTT. Its translation: CASSPRQDAVSPLHF. Using reference TRBV18 and TRBJ1-6 for the parts outside the CDR3, the full variable domain is NAGVMQNPRHLVRRRGQEARLRCSPMKGHSHVYWYRQLPEEGLKFMVYLQKENIIDESGMPKERFSAEFPKEGPSILRIQQVVRGDSAAYFCASSPRQDAVSPLHFGNGTRLTVT.

The CDR3 sequence is CASTGTGTFSYNEQFF. Written as DNA, the CDR3 is TGTGCCAGCACCGGGACAGGGACATTCTCCTACAATGAGCAGTTCTTC. The V gene is TRBV14, the J gene TRBJ2-1, with 9 positions matching TRBD1. This CDR3 is built from 16 residues. In germline, CDR1 is SGHDN, CDR2 FVKESK. With 7 bases clipped from V and 0 bases from J, the junction kept 7 bases outside the gene matches.

The chain has TRBV6-4 and TRBJ2-5; 7 bases are shared with TRBD2. Germline-derived CDR1 and CDR2 are MRHNA and SNTAGT. This CDR3 is 14 amino acids long. The junction had 15 bases not matched to a gene; V was cut back by 10 bases and J by 7 bases. CDR3: CATSALGGSGTQYF. The CDR3 bases are TGTGCCACCTCTGCCCTCGGGGGGAGTGGGACCCAGTACTTC.

This chain uses TRBV5-4 with TRBJ2-5; D gene unclear. This CDR3 has 14 residues. Per germline, CDR1 SGHNT and CDR2 YYREEE (reference sequence). V shed 4 bases and J shed 0 bases, with 10 bases lying between them. The CDR3 loop is CASSPTGYQETQYF. The CDR3 DNA reads TGTGCCAGCAGCCCTACTGGATACCAAGAGACCCAGTACTTC.

The chain combines TRBV5-1 with TRBJ1-1; no clear D gene. The germline gives CDR1 SGHRS, CDR2 YFSETQ. V was shortened by 0 bases and J by 1 base, with 7 bases between the two germline ends. The CDR3 has 14 amino acids. The CDR3 loop is CASSLGPQNTEAFF. CDR3 coding DNA: TGCGCCAGCAGCTTGGGGCCACAGAACACTGAAGCTTTCTTT.

The chain joins TRBV11-2 to TRBJ2-1; D call uncertain. Looked up from germline, CDR1 is SGHAT and CDR2 is FQNNGV. The CDR3 has 14 residues. Trimming took 0 bases from V and 6 from J, leaving 9 bases between them. Here the CDR3 DNA reads TGTGCCAGCAGCTTAGAAAGAGTCGCCAATGAGCAGTTCTTC. Encoded protein: CASSLERVANEQFF.